One TCR beta chain is described in this entry. This record belongs to a study of blood T cell repertoires in COVID-19. Study context: PBMCs, B-cell-depleted T cells, or T cells provided the cDNA or gDNA that made up the material.

Germline loops: CDR1 MRHNA, CDR2 SNTAGT. V was shortened by 8 bases and J by 5 bases, with 13 bases between the two germline ends. This CDR3 contains 13 residues. Clinical history reported by participants formed the basis on which cohorts were assigned. Original analysis: Amplification of reference gene primers was used by the study to estimate nucleated cell counts. Only in-frame clones appear in the TCRdb table, and some are missing; sequencing was by immunoSEQ multiplex PCR. V and J calls and clone size are those listed in that table; D and trimming were worked out from the DNA. This sample has a few hundred thousand clones, with nearly 90% found just once.

The source of this sequence is a woman aged 18-29 years with acute COVID-19. V gene TRBV6-4 combines with J gene TRBJ1-5; D unclear. The sequenced sample was PBMCs or T cells enriched from blood (not recorded which). CDR3 DNA sequence: TGTGCCAGCCTTCCCGGGGTACATCAGCCCCAGCATTTT. It specifies CASLPGVHQPQHF.